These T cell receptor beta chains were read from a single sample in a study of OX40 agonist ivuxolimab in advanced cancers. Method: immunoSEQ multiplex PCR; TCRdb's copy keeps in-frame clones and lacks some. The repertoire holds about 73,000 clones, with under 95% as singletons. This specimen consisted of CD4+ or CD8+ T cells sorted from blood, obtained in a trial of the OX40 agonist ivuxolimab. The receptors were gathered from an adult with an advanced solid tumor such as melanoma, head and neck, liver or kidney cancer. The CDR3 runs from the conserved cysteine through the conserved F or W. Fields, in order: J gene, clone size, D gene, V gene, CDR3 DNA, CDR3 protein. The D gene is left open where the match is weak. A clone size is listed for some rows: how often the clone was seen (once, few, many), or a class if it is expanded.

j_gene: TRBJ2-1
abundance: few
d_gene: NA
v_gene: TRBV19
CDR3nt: TGTGCCAGTTCCGACAGCTCCTACAATGAGCAGTTCTTC
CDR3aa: CASSDSSYNEQFF

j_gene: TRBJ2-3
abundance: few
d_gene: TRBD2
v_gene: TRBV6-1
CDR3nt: TGTGCCAGCAGTGAAGTCGGGGGGGCCGCAGATACGCAGTATTTT
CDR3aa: CASSEVGGAADTQYF

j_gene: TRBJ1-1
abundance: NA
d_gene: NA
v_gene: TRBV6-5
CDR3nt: TGTGCCAGCAGTTACTCGAGTAACAGGGTTACTGAAGCTTTCTTT
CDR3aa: CASSYSSNRVTEAFF

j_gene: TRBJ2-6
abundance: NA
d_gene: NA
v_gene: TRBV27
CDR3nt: TGTGCCAGCAGTTTATATGGTCCATCTGGGGCCAACGTCCTGACTTTC
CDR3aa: CASSLYGPSGANVLTF

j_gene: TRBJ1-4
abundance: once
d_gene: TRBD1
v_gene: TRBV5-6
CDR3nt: TGTGCCAGCAGCACCTCAGGGGGCGGTGAAAAACTGTTTTTT
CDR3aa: CASSTSGGGEKLFF

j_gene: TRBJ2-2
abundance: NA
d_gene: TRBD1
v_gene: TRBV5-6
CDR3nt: TGTGCCAGCAGCTTGGTGACAGGGGGGGCCGGGGAGCTGTTTTTT
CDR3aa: CASSLVTGGAGELFF

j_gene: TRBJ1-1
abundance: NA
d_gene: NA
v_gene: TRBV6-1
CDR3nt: TGTGCCAGCATCGAGACAGGTTACACTGAAGCTTTCTTT
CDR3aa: CASIETGYTEAFF

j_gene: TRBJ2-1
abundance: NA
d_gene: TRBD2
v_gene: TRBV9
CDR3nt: TGTGCCAGCAGCGGGGGGACTAGCGGATACAATGAGCAGTTCTTC
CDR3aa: CASSGGTSGYNEQFF

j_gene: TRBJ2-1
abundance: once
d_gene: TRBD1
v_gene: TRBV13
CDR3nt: TGTGCCAGCAGCTCTGAGACAGGGGGCGATGAGCAGTTCTTC
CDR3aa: CASSSETGGDEQFF

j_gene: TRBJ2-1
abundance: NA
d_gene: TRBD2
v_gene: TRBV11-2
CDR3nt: TGTGCCAGCAGCTTAGAAGTGGGGGGACTAGTAAATGAGCAGTTCTTC
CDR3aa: CASSLEVGGLVNEQFF

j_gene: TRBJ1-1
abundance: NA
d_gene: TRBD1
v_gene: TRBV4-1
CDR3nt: TGCGCCAGCAGCCAGCTCCCGGGACAGGGATCCGACACTGAAGCTTTCTTT
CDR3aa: CASSQLPGQGSDTEAFF

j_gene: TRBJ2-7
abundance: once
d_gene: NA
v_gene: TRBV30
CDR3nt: TGTGCCTGGGGACTGATCGGCTACGAGCAGTACTTC
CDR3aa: CAWGLIGYEQYF

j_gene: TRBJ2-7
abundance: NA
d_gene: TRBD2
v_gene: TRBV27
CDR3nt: TGTGCCAGCAGATTTGGGGCTAGCGGGTACGAGCAGTACTTC
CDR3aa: CASRFGASGYEQYF

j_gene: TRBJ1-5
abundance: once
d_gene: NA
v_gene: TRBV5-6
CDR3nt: TGTGCCAGCAGCTTCCGGGACTTTCCACAACCCCAGCATTTT
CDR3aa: CASSFRDFPQPQHF

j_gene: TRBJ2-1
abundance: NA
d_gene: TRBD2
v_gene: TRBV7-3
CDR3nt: TGTGCCAGCAGCTTATCCACTAGCGGGGGAAACTCCTACAATGAGCAGTTCTTC
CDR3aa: CASSLSTSGGNSYNEQFF

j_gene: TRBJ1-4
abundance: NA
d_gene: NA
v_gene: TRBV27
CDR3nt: TGTGCCAGCAGTTCGGCCAGGGACTTTGCAACTAATGAAAAACTGTTTTTT
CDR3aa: CASSSARDFATNEKLFF

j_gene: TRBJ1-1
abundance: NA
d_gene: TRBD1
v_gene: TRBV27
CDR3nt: TGTGCCAGCAGTCCTATCGCGGAGGGGGCTGACACTGAAGCTTTCTTT
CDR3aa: CASSPIAEGADTEAFF